This T cell receptor (beta chain) was found in a study of blood T cell repertoires in COVID-19. Overall study context: The United States, Italy and Spain supplied acute and convalescent COVID-19 samples.

The germline V and J ends were trimmed by 3 bases and 2 bases, with 20 bases remaining between them. Germline CDR1 and CDR2: MNHNS and SASEGT. This CDR3 is built from 18 residues. Participants spanned ages about 18 to 95 years and resided in 20 to 30 US areas. Participant-given clinical history determined each cohort assignment. In the authors' workflow: Estimates of nucleated cell counts were drawn from the amplification of reference gene primers. Only in-frame clones appear in the TCRdb table, and some are missing; sequencing was by immunoSEQ multiplex PCR. V and J calls and clone size follow that table, whereas D and trimming were derived from the DNA. The repertoire holds more than 250,000 clones, with about 92% as singletons.

The sequence came from a woman aged 25-40 years who had recovered from COVID-19. Sequencing input: PBMCs or T cells enriched from blood (not recorded which). The V gene is TRBV6-1, the J gene TRBJ1-5, with D perhaps TRBD1 (6 bases). CDR3 DNA sequence: TGTGCCAGCAGTGACGGGCAGGGGAAGGTTACGGGCAATCAGCCCCAGCATTTT. Protein sequence: CASSDGQGKVTGNQPQHF.